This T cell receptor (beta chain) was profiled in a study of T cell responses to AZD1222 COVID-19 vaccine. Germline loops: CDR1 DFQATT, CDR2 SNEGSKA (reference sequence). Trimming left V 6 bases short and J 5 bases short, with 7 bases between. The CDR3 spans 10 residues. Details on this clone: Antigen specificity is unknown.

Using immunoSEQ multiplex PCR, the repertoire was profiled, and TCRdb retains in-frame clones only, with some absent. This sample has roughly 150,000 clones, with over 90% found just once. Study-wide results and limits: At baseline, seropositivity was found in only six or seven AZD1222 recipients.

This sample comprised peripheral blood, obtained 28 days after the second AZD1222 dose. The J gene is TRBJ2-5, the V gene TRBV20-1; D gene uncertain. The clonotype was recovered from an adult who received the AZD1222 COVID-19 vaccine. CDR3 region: CSATGETQYF. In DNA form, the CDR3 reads TGCAGTGCAACCGGGGAGACCCAGTACTTC.